The 16 T cell receptor beta chains reported below all come from one sample, sequenced in a study of early T cells in non-severe SARS-CoV-2 infection. Via MiXCR, TCRdb re-called the 5' RACE reads, giving one row per CDR3 protein. The sample has fewer than 85,000 distinct CDR3 sequences; roughly an eighth are singletons. Material for sequencing was whole blood. Every receptor here comes from an adult who was a healthcare worker with PCR-confirmed SARS-CoV-2 infection or an uninfected control (not recorded which).

This clonotype was seen ten or more times. The CDR3 sequence is CASSLQGAYGYTF. Here the CDR3 DNA reads TGTGCCAGCAGCTTACAGGGGGCCTATGGCTACACCTTC. The chain recombines TRBV12-3 or TRBV12-4 with TRBJ1-2, with 9 nucleotides matching TRBD1. This CDR3 comprises 13 residues. J was trimmed by 4 bases and V by 6 bases; bases with no gene match: 3.

This clonotype was observed at least ten times. The chain couples TRBV7-9 to TRBJ2-5; 9 bases match TRBD2. From germline, CDR1 is SEHNR and CDR2 FQNEAQ (reference sequence). V shed 1 base, J shed 5 bases, and the junction held 17 bases outside the gene matches. CDR3 size: 19 residues. The CDR3 region is CASSLEALPAAGGVETQYF. CDR3 nucleotide sequence: TGTGCCAGCAGCTTAGAAGCCCTACCGGCCGCGGGGGGGGTGGAGACCCAGTACTTC.

The table lists this clonotype with a few counts. This chain's CDR3 is CASSFGPGNQPQHF. The CDR3 DNA reads as TGTGCCAGCAGTTTCGGACCGGGAAATCAGCCCCAGCATTTT. This chain uses TRBV12-3 or TRBV12-4 with TRBJ1-5, with D unresolved. The CDR3 is made up of 14 amino acids. V shed 3 bases and J shed 4 bases, with 10 bases lying between them.

This clonotype was counted ten times or more. The chain carries TRBV5-1 and TRBJ1-2, with D uncertain. CDR3 length: 15 residues. CDR1 SGHRS and CDR2 YFSETQ come from the germline V gene. V was trimmed by 0 bases and J by 4 bases, leaving 13 bases between them. The CDR3 region has the DNA TGCGCCAGCAGCTTGGAGAGCCGGCGGTCCTATGGCTACACCTTC. Protein product: CASSLESRRSYGYTF.

The V and J genes are TRBV29-1 and TRBJ2-1; D is ambiguous. Trimming took off 4 bases at V and 9 bases at J, with 7 bases between the two ends. Germline V gene data show CDR1 as SQVTM and CDR2 as ANQGSEA. The CDR3 spans 10 residues. CDR3 residues: CSVGGLEQFF. The CDR3 region has the DNA TGCAGCGTTGGGGGTCTTGAGCAGTTCTTC.

This clonotype was observed a handful of times. The chain couples TRBV28 to TRBJ2-5; maybe TRBD1 (6 bases). The germline V and J ends were trimmed by 7 bases and 2 bases, with 14 bases remaining between them. This CDR3 is 14 amino acids long. In germline, CDR1 is MDHEN, CDR2 SYDVKM. CDR3 protein: CASTPTGQQETQYF. CDR3 sequence (DNA): TGTGCCAGCACCCCTACTGGACAGCAAGAGACCCAGTACTTC.

Only a few counts were recorded for this clonotype. The chain couples TRBV20-1 to TRBJ2-3; D is perhaps TRBD2 (5 bases). CDR1 is DFQATT and CDR2 is SNEGSKA in the germline V gene (reference sequence). The CDR3 length is 13 residues. V was cut by 6 bases and J by 0 bases, with 10 bases left in between. CDR3 amino acids: CSAERISTDTQYF. The CDR3 region has the DNA TGCAGTGCCGAGCGGATAAGCACAGATACGCAGTATTTT.

The V gene is TRBV6-6, the J gene TRBJ1-3; unclear D gene. The V gene lost 6 bases and the J gene lost 2 bases, with 11 bases spanning the gap. CDR1 is MNHNY, CDR2 SVGAGI, per germline (reference sequence). The CDR3 is made up of 14 amino acids. For the CDR3, the DNA is TGTGCCAGCAGCCTCGGAGGGACTGGAAACACCATATATTTT. It codes for CASSLGGTGNTIYF.

The chain combines TRBV27 with TRBJ1-5; D is undetermined. CDR3 length equals 14 residues. Germline-derived CDR1 and CDR2 are MNHEY and SMNVEV (reference sequence). The V and J ends lost 1 base and 4 bases respectively, with 8 bases between them. The CDR3 is CASSLFANNQPQHF. The CDR3 DNA reads as TGTGCCAGCAGTTTATTCGCAAATAATCAGCCCCAGCATTTT.

This clonotype was observed a few times. The rearrangement joins TRBV7-9 to TRBJ2-3, with a tentative D call TRBD2 (6 bases). With 5 bases removed from V and 1 base from J, the gap between germline ends came to 16 bases. From germline, CDR1 is SEHNR and CDR2 FQNEAQ (reference sequence). CDR3 length: 16 amino acids. The CDR3 loop reads CASSRPGGAGTDTQYF. The DNA of the CDR3 is TGTGCCAGCAGCCGTCCAGGAGGGGCCGGCACAGATACGCAGTATTTT.

This clonotype was detected a few times. This sequence joins TRBV11-1 and TRBJ2-5, with a possible D match to TRBD1 (6 bases). The V and J ends lost 5 bases and 2 bases respectively, with 15 bases between them. From germline, CDR1 is SGHAT and CDR2 FQDESV (reference sequence). The CDR3 length is 15 residues. CDR3 sequence (DNA): TGTGCCAGCAGCCAGGACAGTTTCCCACAAGAGACCCAGTACTTC. It yields the protein CASSQDSFPQETQYF.

This clonotype appeared many times. The chain employs TRBV30 and TRBJ2-1; TRBD1 might be the D (6 bases). Germline V gene lookup returns CDR1 GTSNPN and CDR2 SVGIG (reference sequence). This CDR3 spans 15 amino acids. V dropped 1 base and J dropped 3 bases, with 13 bases sitting between them. The CDR3 region is CAWSASWTVYNEQFF. The CDR3 coding sequence is TGTGCCTGGAGTGCCTCCTGGACAGTCTACAATGAGCAGTTCTTC.

Ten or more counts support this clonotype. The chain recombines TRBV29-1 with TRBJ2-2, with unresolved D. Germline V gene lookup returns CDR1 SQVTM and CDR2 ANQGSEA. The CDR3 contains 12 residues. The germline V and J ends were trimmed by 2 bases and 6 bases, with 7 bases remaining between them. The CDR3 DNA sequence: TGCAGCGTTGAACCGAGTCCCGGGGAGCTGTTTTTT. Amino acid sequence: CSVEPSPGELFF.

This clonotype was counted many times. The rearrangement uses TRBV7-9 and TRBJ1-6; 7 nucleotides agree with TRBD1. The CDR3 covers 13 residues. The ends lost 2 bases at V and 11 bases at J; junction bases unmatched: 3. From germline, CDR1 is SEHNR and CDR2 FQNEAQ (reference sequence). DNA for the CDR3: TGTGCCAGCAGCTTAACAGGGGAAGCACCCCTCCACTTT. The encoded protein is CASSLTGEAPLHF.

The chain has TRBV20-1 and TRBJ1-6; D is ambiguous. This CDR3 has 12 residues. V shed 0 bases and J shed 5 bases, with 2 bases lying between them. The germline CDR1 and CDR2 sequences are DFQATT and SNEGSKA (reference sequence). The CDR3 DNA follows: TGCAGTGCTAGAGAGAATAATTCACCCCTCCACTTT. This sequence encodes CSARENNSPLHF.

As to this clonotype: With a much larger clone just one base away, this may be a read error. The gene calls are TRBV30 and TRBJ1-6, with D perhaps matching TRBD1 (5 bases). The ends were cut back, 4 bases at V and 10 bases at J, with 17 bases in the middle. Germline loops: CDR1 GTSNPN, CDR2 SVGIG (reference sequence). CDR3 length: 14 amino acids. The CDR3 spells CAWTLEQDGSPLHF. The CDR3 coding sequence is TGTGCCTGGACCCTGGAACAGGACGGATCACCCCTCCACTTT.